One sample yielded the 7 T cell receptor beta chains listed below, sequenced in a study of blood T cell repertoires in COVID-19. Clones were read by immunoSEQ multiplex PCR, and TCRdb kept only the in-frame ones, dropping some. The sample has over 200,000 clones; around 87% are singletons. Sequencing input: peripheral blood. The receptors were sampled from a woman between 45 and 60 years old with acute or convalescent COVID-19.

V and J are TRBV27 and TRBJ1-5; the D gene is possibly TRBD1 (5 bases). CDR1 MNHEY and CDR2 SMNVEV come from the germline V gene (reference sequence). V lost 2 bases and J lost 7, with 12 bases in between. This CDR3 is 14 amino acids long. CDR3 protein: CASSLGAAGQPQHF. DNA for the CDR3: TGTGCCAGCAGTTTAGGGGCTGCTGGACAGCCCCAGCATTTT.

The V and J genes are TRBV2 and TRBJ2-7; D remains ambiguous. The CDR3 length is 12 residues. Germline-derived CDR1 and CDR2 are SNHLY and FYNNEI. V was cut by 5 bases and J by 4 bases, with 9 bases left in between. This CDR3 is CASSPRTYEQYF. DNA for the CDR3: TGTGCCAGCAGTCCGAGAACTTACGAGCAGTACTTC.

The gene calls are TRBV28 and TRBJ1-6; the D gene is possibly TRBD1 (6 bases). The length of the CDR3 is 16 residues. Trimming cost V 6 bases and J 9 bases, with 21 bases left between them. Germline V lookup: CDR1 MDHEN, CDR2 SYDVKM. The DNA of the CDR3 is TGTGCCAGCAGGTGGGGGGGGGCGGCAAGGGTTTCACCCCTCCACTTT. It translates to CASRWGGAARVSPLHF. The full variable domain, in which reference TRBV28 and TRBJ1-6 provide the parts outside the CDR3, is DVKVTQSSRYLVKRTGEKVFLECVQDMDHENMFWYRQDPGLGLRLIYFSYDVKMKEKGDIPEGYSVSREKKERFSLILESASTNQTSMYLCASRWGGAARVSPLHFGNGTRLTVT.

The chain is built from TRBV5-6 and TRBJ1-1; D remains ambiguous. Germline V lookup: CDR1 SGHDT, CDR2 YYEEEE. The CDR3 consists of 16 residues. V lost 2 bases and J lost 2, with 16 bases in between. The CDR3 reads CASSFRRIGLNTEAFF. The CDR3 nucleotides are TGTGCCAGCAGCTTTCGCCGGATCGGACTTAACACTGAAGCTTTCTTT.

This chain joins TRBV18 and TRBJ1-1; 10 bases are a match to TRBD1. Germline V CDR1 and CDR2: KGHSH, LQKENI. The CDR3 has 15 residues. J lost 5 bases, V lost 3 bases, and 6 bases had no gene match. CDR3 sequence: CASSPTGTGVTEAFF. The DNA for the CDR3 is TGTGCCAGCTCACCTACCGGGACAGGGGTGACTGAAGCTTTCTTT.

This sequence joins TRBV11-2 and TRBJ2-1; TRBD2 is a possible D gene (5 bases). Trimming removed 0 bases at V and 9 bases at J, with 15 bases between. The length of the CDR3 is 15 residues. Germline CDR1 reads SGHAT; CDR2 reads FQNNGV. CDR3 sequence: CASSLEGLASAEQFF. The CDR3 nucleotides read TGTGCCAGCAGCTTAGAAGGGCTAGCCAGCGCTGAGCAGTTCTTC.

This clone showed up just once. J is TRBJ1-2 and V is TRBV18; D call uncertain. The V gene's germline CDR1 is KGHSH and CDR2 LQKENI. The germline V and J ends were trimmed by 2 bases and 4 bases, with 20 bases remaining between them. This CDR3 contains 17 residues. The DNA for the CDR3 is TGTGCCAGCTCACCAGATAAACCCCCCCGGGGTGGCTATGGCTACACCTTC. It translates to CASSPDKPPRGGYGYTF.